A selection of T cell receptor beta chains follows, all from one sample in a study of CD8 T cells in Susac syndrome. Each CDR3 protein gets one entry after TCRdb re-called the immunoSEQ multiplex PCR reads with MiXCR. The data show more than 150,000 distinct CDR3 sequences, with nearly 97% seen just once and 0.15% held by the top ten. The source material was CD8+ T cells from PBMCs. The receptors here all came from a human donor with multiple sclerosis. CDR3s leave out the opening cysteine and the closing phenylalanine or tryptophan. The order of the fields is J gene, V gene, D gene, CDR3 length, CDR3 protein. A D gene is named only where the DNA matches it firmly.

TRBJ2-3	TRBV5-4	-	11	ASSLTNTDTQY
TRBJ2-6	TRBV29-1	-	13	SVGEQSSGANVLT
TRBJ2-3	TRBV7-8	-	13	ASSRGDPPRDTQY
TRBJ2-7	TRBV6-5	TRBD1	14	ASSYGAKGANYEQY
TRBJ2-1	TRBV20-1	-	12	SARPSSSYNEQF
TRBJ1-1	TRBV29-1	TRBD1	12	SVTRDRGPTEAF
TRBJ1-2	TRBV9	-	13	ASSASTGSNYGYT
TRBJ2-7	TRBV30	-	11	AWNPTGGYEQY
TRBJ2-4	TRBV15	-	11	ATSRQAGDIQY
TRBJ1-2	TRBV29-1	-	11	SVVGGANYGYT
TRBJ1-1	TRBV30	-	9	AWNLNTEAF
TRBJ2-1	TRBV5-1	-	11	ASSLAGQGEQF
TRBJ2-1	TRBV25-1	-	12	ASSSRGFGNEQF
TRBJ2-5	TRBV29-1	-	12	SAETRSLQETQY
TRBJ1-2	TRBV18	-	12	ASSPPGSSGGYT
TRBJ1-1	TRBV7-9	-	12	ASSLARGVTEAF
TRBJ1-1	TRBV20-1	TRBD1	13	SARGVRGLSTEAF
TRBJ1-1	TRBV29-1	TRBD1	10	SVTGGGTEAF
TRBJ1-2	TRBV5-4	TRBD1	11	ASSLRGTGEHT
TRBJ2-1	TRBV9	TRBD2	13	ASSGRLAGVNEQF
TRBJ2-7	TRBV12-3/TRBV12-4	TRBD1	12	ASSPGTGGYEQY
TRBJ1-6	TRBV7-6	-	11	ASSLDGNSPLH
TRBJ1-2	TRBV13	TRBD1	12	ASTFTSGQDGYT
TRBJ2-7	TRBV15	-	10	ATSRDIHEQY